This T cell receptor beta chain was observed in a study of blood T cell repertoires in COVID-19. Assay used: immunoSEQ multiplex PCR; TCRdb lists only in-frame clones, some missing. The data contain approximately 300,000 clones, over 85% of them seen just once; the ten biggest clones take up around 2.5%. Germline-derived CDR1 and CDR2 are SNHLY and FYNNEI. Trimming took off 6 bases at V and 4 bases at J, with 10 bases between the two ends. The CDR3 spans 12 residues. The sequence was collected from a man between 60 and 75 years old who had recovered from COVID-19. Material: PBMCs or T cells enriched from blood (not recorded which). V and J are TRBV2 and TRBJ2-7, with D possibly being TRBD1 (6 bases). CDR3 amino acids: CASSQQGYEQYF. CDR3 DNA: TGTGCCAGCAGCCAACAGGGTTACGAGCAGTACTTC.